This T cell receptor (beta chain) came from a study of vaccination and CD4 T cells after COVID-19. Background on the study: The study drew post-COVID samples a median roughly 100 days after diagnosis (range 35 to 161).

The CDR3 extends over 13 amino acids. The V gene end was trimmed by 7 bases and the J gene end by 7 bases; junction bases not matched to a gene: 6. From germline, CDR1 is KGHDR and CDR2 SFDVKD. Treatment of the sample: roughly 10-day PBMC culture with coronavirus spike peptide pools or control peptides (ViraFEST assay). Before and after vaccination, nucleocapsid antibodies were negative, indicating that healthy vaccine recipients had no prior SARS-CoV-2 infection. A note on this clonotype: The antigen is unknown.

Sequenced with the Oncomine TCR Beta short-read assay was DNA taken from cultured CD4+ T cells. Researchers extracted genomic DNA from CD4+ T cells that had been cultured. MiXCR, applied by TCRdb to the PCR reads, yields one record per CDR3 protein. The sample holds about 17,000 distinct CDR3 sequences, about 42% seen once. Study-level points and caveats: The researchers studied relatively few convalescent patients and omitted early post-infection timepoints.

The V and J genes are TRBV24-1 and TRBJ1-2; 9 nucleotides agree with TRBD1. The receptor was derived from a human donor who received a COVID-19 vaccine. This material consisted of CD4+ T cells from blood, cultured in vitro, taken before SARS-CoV-2 vaccination. The CDR3 DNA reads TGTGCCACCAGCAATACAGGGGGCATTGGCTACACCTTC. This encodes CATSNTGGIGYTF.